This TCR beta chain was sequenced during a study of cytotoxic CD8 clonotypes in ibrutinib-treated CLL. Study details: Sequencing produced an average of roughly 230,000 productive templates and tens of thousands of productive rearrangements per sample.

The V end lost 4 bases, the J end lost 3 bases, and 9 bases lay between the germline ends. This CDR3 has 13 amino acids. Germline V gene lookup returns CDR1 ENHRY and CDR2 SYGVKD. Profiled with immunoSEQ multiplex PCR; TCRdb holds only in-frame clones, not every one. The sample includes nearly 300,000 clones, 76% seen only once; the top ten take roughly 6%. Note on this clone: What it binds is not known.

Around 1.8 micrograms of genomic DNA (from cryopreserved PBMCs) were used for TCR beta libraries. Findings of the study overall: Clonality increased with ibrutinib response but returned toward baseline at progression.

This chain links TRBV10-3 with TRBJ2-5; D ambiguous. Sample: PBMCs, taken at disease progression, from a patient treated with ibrutinib. The sequence derives from a human donor with chronic lymphocytic leukemia. In nucleotides, the CDR3 is TGTGCCATCAGTGTCTACCAGGAAGAGACCCAGTACTTC. This translates into CAISVYQEETQYF.